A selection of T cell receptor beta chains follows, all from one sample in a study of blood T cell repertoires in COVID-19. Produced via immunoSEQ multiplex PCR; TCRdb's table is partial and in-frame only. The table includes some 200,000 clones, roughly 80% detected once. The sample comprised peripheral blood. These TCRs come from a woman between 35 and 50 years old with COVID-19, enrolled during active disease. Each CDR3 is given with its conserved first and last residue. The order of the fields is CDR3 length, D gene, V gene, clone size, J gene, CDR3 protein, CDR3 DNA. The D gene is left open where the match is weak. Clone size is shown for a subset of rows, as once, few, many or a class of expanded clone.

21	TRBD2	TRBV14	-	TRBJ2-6	CASSHPTSGRSSLSGANVLTF	TGTGCCAGCAGCCATCCCACTAGCGGGAGATCGTCATTATCTGGGGCCAACGTCCTGACTTTC
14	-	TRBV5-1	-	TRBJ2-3	CASSLAGVTDTQYF	TGCGCCAGCAGCTTGGCCGGAGTCACAGATACGCAGTATTTT
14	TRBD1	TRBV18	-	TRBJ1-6	CASSPTGGGSPLHF	TGTGCCAGCTCACCGACAGGGGGCGGATCACCCCTCCACTTT
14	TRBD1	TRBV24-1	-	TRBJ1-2	CATSDRGLPYGYTF	TGTGCCACCAGTGACAGGGGGCTCCCCTATGGCTACACCTTC
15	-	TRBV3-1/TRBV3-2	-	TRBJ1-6	CASSQGVGGNSPLHF	TGTGCCAGCAGCCAAGGTGTGGGGGGTAACTCACCCCTCCACTTT
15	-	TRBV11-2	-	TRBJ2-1	CASSLDKRSGDEQFF	TGTGCCAGCAGCTTAGATAAAAGGTCGGGGGATGAGCAGTTCTTC
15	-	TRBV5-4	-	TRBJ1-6	CASSLVTTPNSPLHF	TGTGCCAGCAGCTTGGTCACTACACCGAATTCACCCCTCCACTTT
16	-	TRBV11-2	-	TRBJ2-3	CASSLEGSASTDTQYF	TGTGCCAGCAGCTTAGAGGGGAGTGCTAGCACAGATACGCAGTATTTT
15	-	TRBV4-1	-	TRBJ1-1	CASSQPPPWNTEAFF	TGCGCCAGCAGCCAACCCCCCCCTTGGAACACTGAAGCTTTCTTT
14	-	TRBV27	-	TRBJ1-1	CASSRYGGDTEAFF	TGTGCCAGCAGTCGCTATGGGGGGGACACTGAAGCTTTCTTT
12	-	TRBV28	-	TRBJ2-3	CAVGGFTDTQYF	TGTGCCGTTGGGGGGTTCACAGATACGCAGTATTTT
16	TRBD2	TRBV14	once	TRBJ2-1	CASSPQLGGGIHEQFF	TGTGCCAGCAGCCCACAGCTTGGCGGGGGGATCCATGAGCAGTTCTTC
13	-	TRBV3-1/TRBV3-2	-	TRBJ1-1	CASSQAHFPEAFF	TGTGCCAGCAGCCAAGCGCACTTCCCAGAAGCTTTCTTT
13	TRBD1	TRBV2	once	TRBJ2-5	CASRPDRVETQYF	TGTGCCAGCAGACCAGACAGGGTGGAGACCCAGTACTTC
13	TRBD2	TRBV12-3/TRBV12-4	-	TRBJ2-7	CASTELARNEQYF	TGTGCCAGCACCGAACTAGCGCGAAACGAGCAGTACTTC
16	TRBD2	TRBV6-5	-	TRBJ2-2	CASSSSRGGRTGELFF	TGTGCCAGCAGTTCATCTCGGGGGGGCAGGACCGGGGAGCTGTTTTTT
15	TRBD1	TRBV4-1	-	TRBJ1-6	CASSQEGRGYSPLHF	TGCGCCAGCAGCCAAGAGGGCAGGGGGTACTCACCCCTCCACTTT
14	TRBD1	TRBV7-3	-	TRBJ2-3	CASGQGVGADTQYF	TGTGCCAGCGGACAGGGGGTCGGCGCAGATACGCAGTATTTT
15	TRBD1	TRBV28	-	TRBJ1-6	CASSRDRQGAARFLF	TGTGCCAGCAGCCGCGACAGACAGGGGGCGGCCAGGTTTCTCTTT
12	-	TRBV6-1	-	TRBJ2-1	CASNSLRGEQFF	TGTGCCAGCAACAGCTTACGTGGTGAGCAGTTCTTC
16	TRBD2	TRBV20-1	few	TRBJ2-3	CSASSFQREVTDTQYF	TGCAGTGCTAGTTCGTTCCAGCGGGAGGTCACAGATACGCAGTATTTT
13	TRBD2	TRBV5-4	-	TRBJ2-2	CASSLERGGELFF	TGTGCCAGCAGCTTGGAGCGGGGAGGGGAGCTGTTTTTT
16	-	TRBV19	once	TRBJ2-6	CASSTHSGPGANVLTF	TGTGCCAGTAGTACCCATAGTGGGCCCGGGGCCAACGTCCTGACTTTC
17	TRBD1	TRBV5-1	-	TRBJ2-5	CASSFFPGQGSGETQYF	TGCGCCAGCAGCTTCTTTCCGGGACAGGGGTCGGGGGAGACCCAGTACTTC
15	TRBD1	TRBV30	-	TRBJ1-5	CAWSLGQGSNQPQHF	TGTGCCTGGAGCCTGGGACAGGGTAGCAATCAGCCCCAGCATTTT
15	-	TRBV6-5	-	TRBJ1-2	CASSYSFTGHYGYTF	TGTGCCAGCAGTTACTCGTTCACAGGGCACTATGGCTACACCTTC
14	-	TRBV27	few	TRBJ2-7	CASSSHGNLYEQYF	TGTGCCAGCAGTTCACACGGGAATCTCTACGAGCAGTACTTC
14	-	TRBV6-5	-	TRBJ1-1	CASRLRSGHSEAFF	TGTGCCAGCAGACTTAGGTCCGGACATTCTGAAGCTTTCTTT
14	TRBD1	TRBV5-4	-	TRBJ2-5	CASSLKGAKETQYF	TGTGCCAGCAGCTTGAAGGGGGCGAAAGAGACCCAGTACTTC
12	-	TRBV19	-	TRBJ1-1	CASSPQGTEAFF	TGTGCCAGTAGTCCCCAGGGGACTGAAGCTTTCTTT
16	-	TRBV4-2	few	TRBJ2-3	CASSEPLREGGGTQYF	TGTGCCAGCAGCGAACCACTGAGAGAGGGGGGGGGTACGCAGTATTTT
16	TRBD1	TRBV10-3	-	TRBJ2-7	CAISSRAGQGSYEQYF	TGTGCCATCAGTTCAAGAGCGGGACAGGGGTCCTACGAGCAGTACTTC
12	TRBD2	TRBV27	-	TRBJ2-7	CASRGLAGEQYF	TGTGCCAGCAGGGGACTAGCCGGCGAGCAGTACTTC
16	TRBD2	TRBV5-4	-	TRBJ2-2	CASTWGRESNTGELFF	TGTGCCAGCACTTGGGGGAGGGAGTCGAACACCGGGGAGCTGTTTTTT
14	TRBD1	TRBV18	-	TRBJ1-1	CASSDGQVNTEAFF	TGTGCCAGCTCCGATGGACAGGTGAACACTGAAGCTTTCTTT
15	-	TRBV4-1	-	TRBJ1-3	CASSQVQGLGNTIYF	TGCGCCAGCAGCCAAGTGCAGGGGCTGGGAAACACCATATATTTT
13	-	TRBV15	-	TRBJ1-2	CATSLGRSYGYTF	TGTGCCACCAGCCTAGGCAGATCCTATGGCTACACCTTC
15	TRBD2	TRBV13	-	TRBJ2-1	CASSLSGSGGLEQFF	TGTGCCAGCAGCTTATCGGGTAGCGGGGGTCTTGAGCAGTTCTTC
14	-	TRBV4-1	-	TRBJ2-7	CASSQEISSYEQYF	TGCGCCAGCAGCCAAGAAATCTCCTCCTACGAGCAGTACTTC
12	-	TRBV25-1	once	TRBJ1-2	CASSPTGYGYTF	TGTGCCAGCAGTCCGACGGGATATGGCTACACCTTC
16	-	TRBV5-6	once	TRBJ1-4	CASSKLSTLAREKLFF	TGTGCCAGCAGCAAGCTCTCTACTCTTGCTAGAGAAAAACTGTTTTTT
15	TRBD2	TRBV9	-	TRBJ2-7	CASSPRTSGIYEQYF	TGTGCCAGCAGCCCCCGGACTAGCGGGATCTACGAGCAGTACTTC
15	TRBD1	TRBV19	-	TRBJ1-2	CASITWPGQKAGYTF	TGTGCCAGTATCACCTGGCCGGGACAGAAGGCTGGCTACACCTTC
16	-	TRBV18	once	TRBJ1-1	CASSPFEMVPDTEAFF	TGTGCCAGCTCACCATTCGAGATGGTTCCGGACACTGAAGCTTTCTTT
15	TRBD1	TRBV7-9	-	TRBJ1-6	CASSQPTGGSSPLHF	TGTGCCAGCAGCCAGCCAACAGGGGGAAGTTCACCCCTCCACTTT
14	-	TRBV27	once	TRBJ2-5	CASSLGALQETQYF	TGTGCCAGCAGTTTAGGGGCACTCCAAGAGACCCAGTACTTC
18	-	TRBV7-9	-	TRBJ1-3	CASSLFPIRQASGNTIYF	TGTGCCAGCAGCTTATTCCCGATACGACAGGCCTCTGGAAACACCATATATTTT
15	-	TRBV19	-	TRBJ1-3	CASKNGHRSGNTIYF	TGTGCCAGTAAGAACGGACACCGCTCTGGAAACACCATATATTTT
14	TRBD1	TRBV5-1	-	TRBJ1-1	CASSFEGAPTEAFF	TGCGCCAGCAGCTTCGAGGGGGCGCCCACTGAAGCTTTCTTT
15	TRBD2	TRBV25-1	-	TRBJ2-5	CASSATSGSRETQYF	TGTGCCAGCAGTGCTACTAGCGGGTCTCGAGAGACCCAGTACTTC
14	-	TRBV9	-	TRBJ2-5	CASSVAGYRETQYF	TGTGCCAGCAGCGTAGCAGGCTACCGAGAGACCCAGTACTTC
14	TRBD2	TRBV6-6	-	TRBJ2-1	CASSTGLAYNEQFF	TGTGCCAGCAGTACGGGACTAGCGTACAATGAGCAGTTCTTC
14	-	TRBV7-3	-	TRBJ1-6	CASSSLGGNSPLHF	TGTGCCAGCAGCTCCCTTGGGGGGAATTCACCCCTCCACTTT
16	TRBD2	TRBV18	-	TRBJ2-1	CASSTGLAGLYNEQFF	TGTGCCAGCTCAACCGGACTAGCGGGGCTCTACAATGAGCAGTTCTTC
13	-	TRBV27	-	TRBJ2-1	CASSSRVVNEQFF	TGTGCCAGCAGTTCGAGGGTAGTTAATGAGCAGTTCTTC